A selection of T cell receptor beta chains follows, all from one sample in a study of T cell repertoires in cytomegalovirus infection. TCRdb fed the reads into MiXCR, producing one record per CDR3 protein. The table lists over 50,000 distinct CDR3 sequences, roughly 21% of them singletons. These receptors are not linked to any known antigen. This specimen consisted of CD8+ T cells from cultured PBMCs, obtained from culture after CMV antigen stimulation. The receptors stem from a human donor in good health (CMV status not recorded). Some clones in this sample may be carry-over from other donors' samples. Both conserved end residues are part of each CDR3. Each record gives: CDR3 DNA, CDR3 protein, J gene, clone size, D gene, V gene. D genes are given only for firm matches. A clone size is listed for some rows: how often the clone was seen (once, few, many), or a class if it is expanded.

DNA: TGTGCCAGCAGCCCCCCGTCCCAGGGAGGTCAAGGTAATGAGCAGTTCTTC
CDR3: CASSPPSQGGQGNEQFF
J: TRBJ2-1
size: few
D: -
V: TRBV7-9

DNA: TGTGCCAGCAGCTACAGGCGCTCTAGCACAGATACGCAGTATTTT
CDR3: CASSYRRSSTDTQYF
J: TRBJ2-3
size: -
D: -
V: TRBV7-8

DNA: TGCGCCAGCAGCCACGTCACGGGACAGCAAAACAGGCAGTACTTC
CDR3: CASSHVTGQQNRQYF
J: TRBJ2-4
size: few
D: TRBD1
V: TRBV4-1

DNA: TGTGCCAGCAGTGAAGCGAGCGGGACGACCAATCAGCCCCAGCATTTT
CDR3: CASSEASGTTNQPQHF
J: TRBJ1-5
size: few
D: -
V: TRBV2

DNA: TGTGCCAGCAGCCCAGACAGCGCTGAAGCTTTCTTT
CDR3: CASSPDSAEAFF
J: TRBJ1-1
size: many
D: -
V: TRBV7-2

DNA: TGTGCCAGCAGCTTAATAAAAGGGTCCTATGGCTACACCTTC
CDR3: CASSLIKGSYGYTF
J: TRBJ1-2
size: -
D: -
V: TRBV7-2

DNA: TGTGCCAGCGGCGCCGGACCTGAAGCTTTCTTT
CDR3: CASGAGPEAFF
J: TRBJ1-1
size: few
D: -
V: TRBV28

DNA: TGTGCCAGCAGTGAAGTTCGGGGGGGGTCAGATACGCAGTATTTT
CDR3: CASSEVRGGSDTQYF
J: TRBJ2-3
size: -
D: TRBD2
V: TRBV6-1

DNA: TGTGCCAGCAGAGATCTCCAGCGGGGGGGCCCATACAATGAGCAGTTCTTC
CDR3: CASRDLQRGGPYNEQFF
J: TRBJ2-1
size: -
D: TRBD2
V: TRBV6-2/TRBV6-3

DNA: TGCAGTGCTAGAGATAGGAAGTATAGCAATCAGCCCCAGCATTTT
CDR3: CSARDRKYSNQPQHF
J: TRBJ1-5
size: -
D: -
V: TRBV20-1

DNA: TGTGCCAGCAGCTTCTCAGGGGACTACGAGCAGTACTTC
CDR3: CASSFSGDYEQYF
J: TRBJ2-7
size: -
D: -
V: TRBV7-9